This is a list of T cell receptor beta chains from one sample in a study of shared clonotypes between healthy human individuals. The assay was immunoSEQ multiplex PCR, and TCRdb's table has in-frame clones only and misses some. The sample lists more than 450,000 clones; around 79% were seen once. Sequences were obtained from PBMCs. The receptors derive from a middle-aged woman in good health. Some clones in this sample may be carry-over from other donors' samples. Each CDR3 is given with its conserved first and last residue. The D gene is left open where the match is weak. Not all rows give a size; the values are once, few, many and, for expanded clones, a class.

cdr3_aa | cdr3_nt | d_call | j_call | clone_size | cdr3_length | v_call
CASSSGLAFPQYEQFF | TGTGCCAGCAGCTCGGGACTAGCCTTTCCTCAGTATGAGCAGTTCTTC | TRBD2 | TRBJ2-1 | - | 16 | TRBV7-8
CASSAQGAEKLFF | TGTGCCAGCAGCGCCCAGGGCGCAGAAAAACTGTTTTTT | - | TRBJ1-4 | - | 13 | TRBV5-6
CASSCSGPDDSPYEQYF | TGTGCCAGCAGTTGTAGCGGGCCTGACGATAGTCCCTACGAGCAGTACTTC | TRBD2 | TRBJ2-7 | few | 17 | TRBV6-8
CASSLNRGQTYGYTF | TGTGCCAGCAGCTTAAACAGGGGTCAAACCTATGGCTACACCTTC | TRBD1 | TRBJ1-2 | - | 15 | TRBV13
CASSQELAGPQQYF | TGCGCCAGCAGCCAAGAACTAGCGGGACCGCAGCAGTATTTT | TRBD2 | TRBJ2-3 | - | 14 | TRBV4-3
CASSERDRGPYEQYF | TGTGCCAGCAGTGAGCGGGACAGGGGGCCCTACGAGCAGTACTTC | TRBD1 | TRBJ2-7 | - | 15 | TRBV6-1
CASSWDGNYGYTF | TGTGCCAGCAGTTGGGACGGGAACTATGGCTACACCTTC | - | TRBJ1-2 | - | 13 | TRBV6-5
CASSPGVARRTHEQYF | TGTGCCAGCAGCCCTGGGGTGGCAAGGAGGACCCACGAGCAGTACTTC | - | TRBJ2-7 | - | 16 | TRBV7-2
CASSLGPSGSGYEQYF | TGTGCCAGCAGCTTGGGCCCTAGCGGGAGTGGGTACGAGCAGTACTTC | TRBD2 | TRBJ2-7 | - | 16 | TRBV5-4
CASRNGASNQPQHF | TGCGCCAGCCGAAACGGAGCTAGCAATCAGCCCCAGCATTTT | - | TRBJ1-5 | - | 14 | TRBV23-1
CASSLIGAGTQYF | TGTGCCAGTTCCTTGATAGGCGCCGGGACCCAGTACTTC | - | TRBJ2-5 | once | 13 | TRBV19
CASSLLGSSNQPQHF | TGTGCCAGCTCCCTCCTAGGGTCTAGCAATCAGCCCCAGCATTTT | - | TRBJ1-5 | once | 15 | TRBV2
CASTTPQGDTQYF | TGTGCCAGCACCACTCCACAGGGAGATACGCAGTATTTT | - | TRBJ2-3 | - | 13 | TRBV6-5
CASSPGRGRPDYGYTF | TGTGCCAGCTCTCCAGGACGGGGCCGGCCGGACTATGGCTACACCTTC | - | TRBJ1-2 | - | 16 | TRBV18